Sequencing of this T cell receptor (beta chain) was carried out in a study of cytomegalovirus exposure and HLA in healthy donors. The primer mix had 60 Vbeta and 13 Jbeta primers. TCRdb's copy holds only in-frame clones and misses some; the assay was immunoSEQ multiplex PCR. This sample has about 110,000 clones; roughly 67% occur once, and the top ten carry approximately 8%. The clonotype comes from a man aged 35-49 years in good health and CMV-seronegative. The sample consisted of PBMCs.

In nucleotides, the CDR3 is TGTGCCAGCAGCTCTGGACAGGGAAGGTCCTACGAGCAGTACTTC. This translates into CASSSGQGRSYEQYF. The chain carries TRBV7-9 and TRBJ2-5, with TRBD1 identical over 8 bases. The end of the DNA aligns better with TRBJ2-7, so the J call may be wrong. CDR3 length equals 15 residues. Germline V gene data show CDR1 as SEHNR and CDR2 as FQNEAQ (reference sequence).